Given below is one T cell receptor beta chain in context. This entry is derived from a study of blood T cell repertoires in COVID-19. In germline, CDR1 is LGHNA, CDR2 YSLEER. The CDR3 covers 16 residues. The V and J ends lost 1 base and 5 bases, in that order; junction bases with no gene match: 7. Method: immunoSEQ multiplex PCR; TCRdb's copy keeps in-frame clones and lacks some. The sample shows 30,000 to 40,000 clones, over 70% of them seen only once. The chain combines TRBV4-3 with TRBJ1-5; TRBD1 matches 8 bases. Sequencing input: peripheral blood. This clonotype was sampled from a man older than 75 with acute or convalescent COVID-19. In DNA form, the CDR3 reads TGCGCCAGCAGCCAAGGGCGGCAGGGGGCAGATCAGCCCCAGCATTTT. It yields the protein CASSQGRQGADQPQHF.